This T cell receptor (beta chain) stems from a study of blood T cell repertoires in COVID-19. V was cut by 4 bases and J by 4 bases, with 11 bases left in between. Per germline, CDR1 MNHEY and CDR2 SVGAGI. CDR3 size: 14 residues. Libraries were prepared by immunoSEQ multiplex PCR; TCRdb keeps only in-frame clonotypes and omits some of them. The data contain some 150,000 clones, roughly 87% of them singletons. Sequenced material: peripheral blood. The TCR originated in a woman in her 50s with acute or convalescent COVID-19. The chain has TRBV6-5 and TRBJ1-3; D is possibly TRBD1 (5 bases). The CDR3 nucleotides read TGTGCCAGCAGTTTTATGGGGCGCGGAAACACCATATATTTT. Its protein product is CASSFMGRGNTIYF.